This is a list of T cell receptor beta chains from one sample in a study of blood T cell repertoires in COVID-19. Using immunoSEQ multiplex PCR, the repertoire was profiled, and TCRdb retains in-frame clones only, with some absent. There are about 200,000 clones in the sample; 80% occur only once, and approximately 6% lies in the top ten. The sequenced material came from peripheral blood. The receptor source for this set is a woman in her seventies with acute or convalescent COVID-19. Both conserved end residues are part of each CDR3. The D gene is left open where the match is weak. Size is stated for part of the rows, as once, few or many counts, or as a class when the clone is expanded.

TGTGCCAGCAGCTACGGGGGAGGAAACACCGGGGAGCTGTTTTTT CASSYGGGNTGELFF NA TRBV28 NA TRBJ2-2
TGTGCCAGTAGTATTCGTCGGGCAGGAGGGGATCAGCCCCAGCATTTT CASSIRRAGGDQPQHF NA TRBV19 NA TRBJ1-5
TGTGCCAGCCACGGGGGGGGGCTCACAGATACGCAGTATTTT CASHGGGLTDTQYF NA TRBV3-1/TRBV3-2 TRBD2 TRBJ2-3
TGTGCCAGCAGCACGCAGGGGATGGTAGCTTTCTTT CASSTQGMVAFF NA TRBV7-9 NA TRBJ1-1
TGCGCCAGCAGCCCCCTAGCGGGGGCCGACAATGAAAAACTGTTTTTT CASSPLAGADNEKLFF few TRBV4-1 NA TRBJ1-4
TGCGCCAGCAGCTTGGCCACGAGCCGCTTTGCGGAAAACATTCAGTACTTC CASSLATSRFAENIQYF NA TRBV5-1 NA TRBJ2-4
TGCGCCAGCAGCTTGGAGGGGGGGCTCGGGGAGACCCAGTACTTC CASSLEGGLGETQYF NA TRBV5-1 NA TRBJ2-5
TGCGCCAGCAGCTTCGGGGTAGGGGGACCCTACGAGCAGTACTTC CASSFGVGGPYEQYF NA TRBV5-1 NA TRBJ2-7
TGCGCCAGCAGGCCCACACAACCTAGGGGAAACACCATATATTTT CASRPTQPRGNTIYF NA TRBV5-1 NA TRBJ1-3
TGTGCCTGGAGTCTAGCGGAGTACAATGAGCAGTTCTTC CAWSLAEYNEQFF few TRBV30 TRBD2 TRBJ2-1
TGTGCCAGCAGCGCGCAGGGCCCGGGGGATTCACCCCTCCACTTT CASSAQGPGDSPLHF NA TRBV9 NA TRBJ1-6
TGCGCCAGCAGCCCGACTAGCGGGAACTCCTACAATGAGCAGTTCTTC CASSPTSGNSYNEQFF NA TRBV5-1 TRBD2 TRBJ2-1
TGCGCCAGCAGCTTGGGACCAGGGCGAGACTCGAACACCGGGGAGCTGTTTTTT CASSLGPGRDSNTGELFF NA TRBV5-1 NA TRBJ2-2
TGTGCCAGCAGTGACCTGGGTAGCTCACCCCTCCACTTT CASSDLGSSPLHF NA TRBV25-1 NA TRBJ1-6
TGCAGTGCTAGTGACAGGGGTTTGACGATTTATGGCTACACCTTC CSASDRGLTIYGYTF NA TRBV20-1 TRBD1 TRBJ1-2
TGTGCCAGTTCAGACAGGGGATCGCATGGCTACACCTTC CASSDRGSHGYTF NA TRBV18 TRBD1 TRBJ1-2
TGTGCCACCAGCGGGGGACAGGCGTATACTGGAAACACCATATATTTT CATSGGQAYTGNTIYF NA TRBV15 TRBD1 TRBJ1-3
TGTGCCAGCAGTGAAGCGGGACTAGGGGGGTCTGAGCAGTACTTC CASSEAGLGGSEQYF NA TRBV2 TRBD2 TRBJ2-7
TGTGCCAGCAGCCATTCTAGTTGGAATTCACCCCTCCACTTT CASSHSSWNSPLHF NA TRBV3-1/TRBV3-2 NA TRBJ1-6
TGTGCCAGCAGCTTGGGTTCCAGACTCACCGGGGAGCTGTTTTTT CASSLGSRLTGELFF NA TRBV5-4 NA TRBJ2-2
TGTGCCAGCTCGGGGACTAGCGGGAGAGATGAGCAGTTCTTC CASSGTSGRDEQFF NA TRBV18 TRBD2 TRBJ2-1
TGTGCCAGCAGCCAGCCAGGGTTCTATCAGCCCCAGCATTTT CASSQPGFYQPQHF NA TRBV28 NA TRBJ1-5
TGTGCCAGCAGTTCCCCGGACAGCACTATTCACACTGAAGCTTTCTTT CASSSPDSTIHTEAFF NA TRBV6-6 NA TRBJ1-1
TGTGCCAGCAGCCAAGTGGGGGGGGGAGAGACCCAGTACTTC CASSQVGGGETQYF NA TRBV3-1/TRBV3-2 TRBD2 TRBJ2-5
TGTGCCAGCAGCGTAGGCGGGAGGGGCGGTGAGCAGTACTTC CASSVGGRGGEQYF NA TRBV9 TRBD2 TRBJ2-7
TGTGCCAGCAGTGAACCTGGAGCTGAAGCTTTCTTT CASSEPGAEAFF NA TRBV25-1 NA TRBJ1-1
TGCGCCAGCAGCACCTCAGGGGGGACAGGAAACACCATATATTTT CASSTSGGTGNTIYF few TRBV5-1 TRBD1 TRBJ1-3
TGTGCCAGCCTATCGGGGGGACTAGCAACAGATACGCAGTATTTT CASLSGGLATDTQYF NA TRBV28 TRBD2 TRBJ2-3
TGTGCCATCAGTGGAAGGGGGCGCGGAAACACCATATATTTT CAISGRGRGNTIYF few TRBV10-3 TRBD1 TRBJ1-3